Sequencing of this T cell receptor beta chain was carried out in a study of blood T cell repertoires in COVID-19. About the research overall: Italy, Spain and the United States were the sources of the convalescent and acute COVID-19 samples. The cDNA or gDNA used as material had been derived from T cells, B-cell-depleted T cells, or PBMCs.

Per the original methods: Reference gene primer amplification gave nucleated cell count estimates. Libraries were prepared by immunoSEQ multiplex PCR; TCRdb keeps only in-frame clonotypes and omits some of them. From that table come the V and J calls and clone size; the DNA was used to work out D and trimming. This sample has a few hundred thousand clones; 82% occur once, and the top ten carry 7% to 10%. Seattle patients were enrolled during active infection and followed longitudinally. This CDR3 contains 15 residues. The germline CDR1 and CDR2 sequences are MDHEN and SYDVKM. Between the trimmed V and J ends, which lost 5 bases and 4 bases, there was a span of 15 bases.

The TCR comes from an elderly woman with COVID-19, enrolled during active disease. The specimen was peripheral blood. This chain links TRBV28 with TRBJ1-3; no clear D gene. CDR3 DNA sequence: TGTGCCAGCAGTGGCTGGGAGACTAACGGAAACACCATATATTTT. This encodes CASSGWETNGNTIYF.